The 5 T cell receptor beta chains below come from one sample, sequenced in a study of T cell responses to AZD1222 COVID-19 vaccine. Some clones are missing from TCRdb's copy, which holds only in-frame ones; the method was immunoSEQ multiplex PCR. The data show 100,000 to 120,000 clones, about 85% seen once. The starting material was peripheral blood, obtained on day 0 of AZD1222 vaccination. These receptors were obtained from an adult in good health.

The gene calls are TRBV6-6 and TRBJ1-5; TRBD1 matches at 12 bases. CDR3 length equals 13 residues. Germline loops: CDR1 MNHNY, CDR2 SVGAGI (reference sequence). The V gene end was trimmed by 10 bases and the J gene end by 6 bases; junction bases not matched to a gene: 4. The CDR3, as DNA: TGTGCCACCGGGACAGGGGGCGGTCAGCCCCAGCATTTT. The encoded protein is CATGTGGGQPQHF.

V is TRBV18 and J is TRBJ1-1; possibly TRBD1 for D (5 bases). In germline, CDR1 is KGHSH, CDR2 LQKENI. The CDR3 is 15 residues long. V gave up 0 bases and J gave up 7 bases, with 15 bases separating them. The CDR3 is CASSPPFGAEGEAFF. CDR3 nucleotide sequence: TGTGCCAGCTCACCACCTTTCGGGGCAGAGGGTGAAGCTTTCTTT.

The chain links TRBV7-2 to TRBJ1-3; possible D gene TRBD1, 6 bases. Per the germline V gene, CDR1 is SGHTA and CDR2 is FQGNSA. This CDR3 comprises 16 residues. Trimming cost V 7 bases and J 1 base, with 17 bases left between them. The CDR3 coding sequence is TGTGCCAGCACCCCGACTGGGGGCGATTCTGGAAACACCATATATTTT. Amino acid sequence: CASTPTGGDSGNTIYF.

The chain uses TRBV19 and TRBJ1-5, with D possibly being TRBD1 (5 bases). The germline CDR1 and CDR2 sequences are LNHDA and SQIVND (reference sequence). Trimming shortened V by 4 bases and J by 6 bases, and 10 bases separated the two germline ends. The CDR3 has 13 residues. CDR3 protein: CASSSQGGQPQHF. CDR3 DNA sequence: TGTGCCAGTAGTAGCCAGGGTGGTCAGCCCCAGCATTTT.

The rearrangement joins TRBV30 to TRBJ1-4; perhaps TRBD1 as D (5 bases). The V end was cut by 2 bases, the J end by 4 bases, with 8 bases between. The length of the CDR3 is 13 residues. Germline CDR1 is GTSNPN and CDR2 is SVGIG (reference sequence). CDR3 in amino acids: CAWSLGLNEKLFF. DNA of the CDR3: TGTGCCTGGAGTTTGGGGCTTAATGAAAAACTGTTTTTT.